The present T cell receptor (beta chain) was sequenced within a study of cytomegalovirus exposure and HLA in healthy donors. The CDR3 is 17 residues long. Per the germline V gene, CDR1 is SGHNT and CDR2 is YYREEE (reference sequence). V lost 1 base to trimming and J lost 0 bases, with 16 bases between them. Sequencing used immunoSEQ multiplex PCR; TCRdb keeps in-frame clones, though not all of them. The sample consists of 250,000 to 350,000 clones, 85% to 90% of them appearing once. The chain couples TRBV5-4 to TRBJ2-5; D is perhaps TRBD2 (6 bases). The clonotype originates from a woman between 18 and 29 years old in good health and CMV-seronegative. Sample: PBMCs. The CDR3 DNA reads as TGTGCCAGCAGCTTGAATATGTGGGACTCCTACCAAGAGACCCAGTACTTC. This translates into CASSLNMWDSYQETQYF.